The 28 T cell receptor beta chains presented below share a single source sample, sequenced in a study of blood T cells in healthy people across ages. A J-beta primer mix and a sample-barcoded 5' primer were used in a second PCR of about 6 to 12 cycles. Each CDR3 protein is one row after TCRdb ran MiXCR on the 5' RACE reads. In the table there are around 800,000 distinct CDR3 sequences, under 30% of which are singletons. This sample also belongs to another study, concerning T cells of mothers and their children.

The specimen sequenced was blood. These receptors came from a boy between 5 and 17 years old in good health.

The CDR3 coding sequence is TGCAGTGCTACCGACAGGGTATATGGAAACACCATATATTTT. Protein: CSATDRVYGNTIYF. The rearrangement uses TRBV20-1 and TRBJ1-3, with 7 bases lining up with TRBD1. The CDR3 length is 14 residues. From germline, CDR1 is DFQATT and CDR2 SNEGSKA (reference sequence). V was clipped by 4 bases and J by 3 bases; unmatched bases: 6.

As regards this clonotype: At one of its ends the junction is not consistent with the germline gene, which may arise from a read error. This sequence joins TRBV20-1 and TRBJ2-3; weak D call: TRBD2 (6 bases). CDR3 length: 16 residues. CDR1 is DFQATT, CDR2 SNEGSKA, per germline (reference sequence). CDR3 sequence reads: CSARDGRVGSTDTRYF. The CDR3, as DNA: TGCAGTGCTAGAGACGGGAGAGTGGGGAGCACAGATACGCGGTATTTT.

This clonotype was picked up a small number of times. The V and J genes are TRBV10-1 and TRBJ1-1; D gene ambiguous. Deletions cut 2 bases from V and 4 bases from J, with 8 bases between. This CDR3 has 13 residues. Looked up from germline, CDR1 is WNHNN and CDR2 is SYGVQD (reference sequence). CDR3 coding DNA: TGCGCCAGCAGTGAGGACGGACGCACTGAAGCTTTCTTT. Its protein is CASSEDGRTEAFF.

The table lists this clonotype with a few counts. The chain has TRBV12-3 or TRBV12-4 and TRBJ2-1; 9 bases map to TRBD2. The CDR3 totals 16 residues. V gave up 1 base and J gave up 7 bases; unmatched junction bases: 8. CDR3 in DNA: TGTGCCAGCAGTTTAGGAGTTGTTAGCGGGGGAAATGAGCAGTTCTTC. It encodes CASSLGVVSGGNEQFF.

The chain recombines TRBV14 with TRBJ1-1; D is ambiguous. CDR3 length equals 16 residues. Per germline, CDR1 SGHDN and CDR2 FVKESK. V shed 0 bases and J shed 12 bases, with 23 bases lying between them. The CDR3 DNA is TGTGCCAGCAGCCAAGATAGGCTTCTCGATCCCTTGTTGACTTTCTTT. This codes for CASSQDRLLDPLLTFF. Based on the CDR3 plus reference TRBV14 and TRBJ1-1, the full variable domain is EAGVTQFPSHSVIEKGQTVTLRCDPISGHDNLYWYRRVMGKEIKFLLHFVKESKQDESGMPNNRFLAERTGGTYSTLKVQPAELEDSGVYFCASSQDRLLDPLLTFFGQGTRLTVV.

Note on this clonotype: A read error may be the cause here, since a much bigger clone is one base away. The chain has TRBV7-3 and TRBJ2-1; the D gene is possibly TRBD2 (6 bases). Germline CDR1 and CDR2: SGHTA and FQGTGA. The CDR3 loop spans 14 amino acids. The CDR3 coding sequence is TGTGCCAGCAGCGGGACTTCCTCCTACAATAAGCAGTTCTTC. This translates into CASSGTSSYNKQFF.

This clonotype was recorded a few times. The CDR3 protein is CATRSRGHGEKLFF. In DNA, the CDR3 is TGTGCCACCCGGAGTAGGGGGCACGGTGAAAAACTGTTTTTT. The chain links TRBV6-5 to TRBJ1-4, with 7 bases matching TRBD1. The CDR3 runs to 14 residues. The V and J ends lost 10 bases and 7 bases, in that order; junction bases with no gene match: 12. Germline lookup yields CDR1 MNHEY and CDR2 SVGAGI.

The V gene is TRBV7-9, the J gene TRBJ1-1; TRBD1 aligns across 8 bases. The length of the CDR3 is 17 residues. Germline assignment: CDR1 SEHNR and CDR2 FQNEAQ (reference sequence). The V and J ends lost 10 bases and 0 bases, in that order; junction bases with no gene match: 16. The CDR3 coding sequence is TGTGCCACCGCGGGTGAGCCAGGGGGCTATGTGAACACTGAAGCTTTCTTT. It translates to CATAGEPGGYVNTEAFF.

Remarks on this clonotype: Compared with germline, one end of the junction differs, possibly owing to a read error. The CDR3 nucleotides are TGTGCCAGCAGCGTAGCTGATACTAGCGGGGGGCAAGAGACCCAGCACTTC. As protein: CASSVADTSGGQETQHF. The chain couples TRBV9 to TRBJ2-1; 12 bases map to TRBD2. CDR3 size: 17 residues. The germline V gene encodes CDR1 SGDLS and CDR2 YYNGEE.

This clonotype came up a few times. The V call is TRBV9, the J call TRBJ1-2; D is ambiguous. The CDR3 sequence is 15 residues long. The germline V gene encodes CDR1 SGDLS and CDR2 YYNGEE. V lost 0 bases and J lost 8, with 17 bases in between. The CDR3 region has the DNA TGTGCCAGCAGCGTAGGGGAGATCCGCTCCTCCGGCTACACCTTC. It is translated as CASSVGEIRSSGYTF.

The genes are TRBV6-1 and TRBJ1-5; possibly TRBD1 for D (5 bases). With 8 bases removed from V and 2 bases from J, the gap between germline ends came to 13 bases. CDR3 length: 14 amino acids. Germline CDR1 reads MNHNS; CDR2 reads SASEGT. The CDR3 region is CASRDPSGNQPQHF. The CDR3 coding sequence is TGTGCCAGCCGGGACCCTTCTGGCAATCAGCCCCAGCATTTT.

The rearrangement joins TRBV7-9 to TRBJ2-5, with D perhaps matching TRBD2 (7 bases). Judging by the DNA end, TRBJ2-1 fits better; the J call may be wrong. Germline loops: CDR1 SEHNR, CDR2 FQNEAQ (reference sequence). This CDR3 has 16 amino acids. The CDR3 nucleotides are TGTGCCAGCAGCCCCCCTGGGGGGGCCGAGGTCAATGAGCAGTTCTTC. This encodes CASSPPGGAEVNEQFF.

The V and J genes are TRBV5-1 and TRBJ2-5, with 8 bases identical to TRBD2. The tail of the sequence fits TRBJ2-1 better, so the J call may be wrong. The CDR3 is 16 amino acids. Germline CDR1 SGHRS, CDR2 YFSETQ. Here the CDR3 reads CASSLAERGRQGEQFF. CDR3 nucleotide sequence: TGCGCCAGCAGCTTGGCAGAGCGGGGGCGTCAGGGTGAGCAGTTCTTC.

In its sample, this clonotype was seen once. The chain is built from TRBV12-5 and TRBJ2-1, with 12 bases identical to TRBD2. CDR3 size: 18 residues. V was clipped by 3 bases and J by 3 bases; unmatched bases: 9. Germline values: CDR1 LGHNT, CDR2 FRNRAP. The CDR3 spells CASGFAALTSGSYNEQFF. The DNA of the CDR3 is TGTGCTAGTGGTTTTGCGGCCCTGACTAGCGGGAGCTACAATGAGCAGTTCTTC. The full variable domain, with the rest looked up from reference TRBV12-5 and TRBJ2-1, is DARVTQTPRHKVTEMGQEVTMRCQPILGHNTVFWYRQTMMQGLELLAYFRNRAPLDDSGMPKDRFSAEMPDATLATLKIQPSEPRDSAVYFCASGFAALTSGSYNEQFFGPGTRLTVL.

The gene calls are TRBV5-1 and TRBJ2-3, with D tentatively TRBD1 (5 bases). This CDR3 contains 15 residues. Germline V gives CDR1 SGHRS, CDR2 YFSETQ. Trimming left V 7 bases short and J 0 bases short, with 15 bases between. DNA of the CDR3: TGCGCCAGCTCCCTCGACAGCACTAGCACAGATACGCAGTATTTT. Translating it yields CASSLDSTSTDTQYF.

The chain has TRBV20-1 and TRBJ2-5, with 9 bases fitting TRBD2. This CDR3 has 16 residues. The V segment lost 0 bases and the J segment 1 base; nucleotides outside the gene matches: 6. Germline assignment: CDR1 DFQATT and CDR2 SNEGSKA (reference sequence). The CDR3 DNA is TGCAGTGCTAGAGATGCGAGCGGGGGGCTCCAAGAGACCCAGTACTTC. Protein sequence: CSARDASGGLQETQYF.

This clonotype was found a few times. The genes are TRBV29-1 and TRBJ1-4; D not certain. Per germline, CDR1 SQVTM and CDR2 ANQGSEA. The CDR3 length is 13 residues. Trimming took 4 bases from V and 2 from J, leaving 8 bases between them. This chain's CDR3 is CSVAGLTNEKLFF. In DNA, the CDR3 is TGCAGCGTTGCGGGGTTGACTAATGAAAAACTGTTTTTT. The entire variable domain, with the rest obtained from reference TRBV29-1 and TRBJ1-4, is as follows: SAVISQKPSRDICQRGTSLTIQCQVDSQVTMMFWYRQQPGQSLTLIATANQGSEATYESGFVIDKFPISRPNLTFSTLTVSNMSPEDSSIYLCSVAGLTNEKLFFGSGTQLSVL.

This clonotype was picked up a small number of times. The chain has TRBV5-1 and TRBJ2-1; D is perhaps TRBD2 (5 bases). The germline V and J ends were trimmed by 0 bases and 4 bases, with 8 bases remaining between them. The germline V gene has CDR1 SGHRS and CDR2 YFSETQ. The CDR3 consists of 14 residues. Written as DNA, the CDR3 is TGCGCCAGCAGCTTGGTGGAGGCGTACAATGAGCAGTTCTTC. The encoded protein is CASSLVEAYNEQFF.

The J gene is TRBJ2-1, the V gene TRBV6-1, with D perhaps TRBD2 (5 bases). With 6 bases removed from V and 14 bases from J, the gap between germline ends came to 11 bases. The CDR3 runs 10 residues. The germline gives CDR1 MNHNS, CDR2 SASEGT. Here the CDR3 reads CASSGSGEFF. Here the CDR3 DNA reads TGTGCCAGCAGCGGGTCCGGGGAGTTCTTC.

This clonotype was detected only a few times. The genes are TRBV9 and TRBJ2-3, with TRBD2 as a possible D gene (5 bases). CDR3 length equals 15 residues. V was clipped by 0 bases and J by 2 bases, with 10 bases between them. CDR1 is SGDLS, CDR2 YYNGEE, per germline. This chain's CDR3 is CASSVAPGNTDTQYF. CDR3 DNA: TGTGCCAGCAGCGTAGCTCCCGGGAACACAGATACGCAGTATTTT.

This sequence joins TRBV6-1 and TRBJ2-7; D might be TRBD2 (5 bases). V was cut by 6 bases and J by 2 bases, with 14 bases left in between. In germline, CDR1 is MNHNS, CDR2 SASEGT. The CDR3 is 14 amino acids. CDR3 amino acids: CASRRSVRPYEQYF. CDR3 DNA: TGTGCCAGCAGACGTAGCGTGAGACCCTACGAGCAGTACTTC.

The chain joins TRBV7-2 to TRBJ2-7; D may be TRBD1 (5 bases). The CDR3 extends over 14 amino acids. V dropped 0 bases and J dropped 6 bases, with 12 bases sitting between them. Looked up from germline, CDR1 is SGHTA and CDR2 is FQGNSA. The CDR3 sequence: CASSLATGPTEQYF. CDR3 sequence (DNA): TGTGCCAGCAGCTTAGCAACAGGACCAACCGAGCAGTACTTC.

This clonotype was recorded a few times. The V and J genes are TRBV7-9 and TRBJ2-5; TRBD1 matches 8 bases. CDR1 SEHNR and CDR2 FQNEAQ come from the germline V gene (reference sequence). The V segment lost 3 bases and the J segment 4 bases; nucleotides outside the gene matches: 7. There are 15 residues in the CDR3. The CDR3 DNA is TGTGCCAGCAGCTTCGGACAGGGAGTTGCAGAGACCCAGTACTTC. Residues: CASSFGQGVAETQYF.

The gene calls are TRBV27 and TRBJ2-5; TRBD1 might be the D (6 bases). Near its end, the DNA agrees better with TRBJ2-1, so the J call may be wrong. Germline CDR1 and CDR2: MNHEY and SMNVEV (reference sequence). This CDR3 region has 14 residues. The DNA for the CDR3 is TGTGCCAGCAGTTTATCCGCGGACAGCAATGAGCAGTTCTTC. Its translation is CASSLSADSNEQFF.

In this sample, this clonotype turned up a few times. V usage is TRBV7-3 and J usage is TRBJ2-7, with 10 bases lining up with TRBD2. Germline V CDR1 and CDR2: SGHTA, FQGTGA. This CDR3 is 14 amino acids long. Trimming removed 5 bases from V and 5 bases from J; junction bases left unmatched: 6. The CDR3: CASSLSGGGHEQYF. In DNA, the CDR3 is TGTGCCAGCAGCCTAAGCGGGGGGGGTCACGAGCAGTACTTC.

The chain has TRBV27 and TRBJ1-2, with 7 bases aligning to TRBD1. The germline V gene encodes CDR1 MNHEY and CDR2 SMNVEV (reference sequence). CDR3 length: 15 residues. V lost 3 bases and J lost 4; bases outside the gene matches: 8. The CDR3 reads CASSFQGVGIYGYTF. CDR3 DNA sequence: TGTGCCAGCAGTTTTCAGGGGGTTGGAATCTATGGCTACACCTTC.

This clonotype was recorded at least ten times. V is TRBV20-1 and J is TRBJ2-4, with 7 bases fitting TRBD2. The CDR3 consists of 15 residues. V dropped 2 bases and J dropped 8; count of bases not matched to a gene: 12. Germline V lookup: CDR1 DFQATT, CDR2 SNEGSKA (reference sequence). The CDR3 here is CSARSNSGGGHIQYF. The CDR3 coding sequence is TGCAGTGCTAGATCCAATTCTGGCGGGGGTCACATTCAGTACTTC.

This chain joins TRBV19 and TRBJ2-1, with TRBD2 matching over 8 bases. The J segment lost 9 bases and the V segment lost 3 bases, leaving 13 bases of the junction unmatched. The CDR3 has 16 residues. CDR1 and CDR2 from the germline V gene are LNHDA and SQIVND (reference sequence). CDR3 nucleotide sequence: TGTGCCAGTAGTATGGCTAGCGGGCCCCTTTGGGGTGAGCAGTTCTTC. Translation: CASSMASGPLWGEQFF.